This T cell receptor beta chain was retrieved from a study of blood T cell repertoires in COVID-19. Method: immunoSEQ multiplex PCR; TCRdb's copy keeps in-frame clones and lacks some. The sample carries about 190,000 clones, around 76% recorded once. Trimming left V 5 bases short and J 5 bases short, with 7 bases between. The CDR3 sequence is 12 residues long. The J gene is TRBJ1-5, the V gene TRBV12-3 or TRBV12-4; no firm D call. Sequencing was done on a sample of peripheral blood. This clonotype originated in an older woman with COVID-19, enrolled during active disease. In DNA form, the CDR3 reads TGTGCCAGCAGTCTAGGCGATCAGCCCCAGCATTTT. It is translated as CASSLGDQPQHF.